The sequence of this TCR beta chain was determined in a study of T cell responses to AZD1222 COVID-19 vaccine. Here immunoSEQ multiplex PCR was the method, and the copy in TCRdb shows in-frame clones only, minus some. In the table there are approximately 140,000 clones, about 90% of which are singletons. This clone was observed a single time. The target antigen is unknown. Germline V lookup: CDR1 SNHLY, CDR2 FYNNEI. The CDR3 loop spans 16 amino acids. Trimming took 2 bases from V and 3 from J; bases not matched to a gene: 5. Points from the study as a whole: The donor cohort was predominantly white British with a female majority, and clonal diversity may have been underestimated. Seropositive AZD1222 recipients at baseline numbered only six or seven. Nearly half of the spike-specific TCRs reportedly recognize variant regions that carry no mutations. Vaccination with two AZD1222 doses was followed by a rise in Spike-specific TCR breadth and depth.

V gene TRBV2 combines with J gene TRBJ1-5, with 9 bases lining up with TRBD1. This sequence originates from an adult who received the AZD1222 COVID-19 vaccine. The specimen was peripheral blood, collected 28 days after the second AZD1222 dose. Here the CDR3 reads CASSEQGTGHNQPQHF. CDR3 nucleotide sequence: TGTGCCAGCAGTGAACAGGGGACAGGGCACAATCAGCCCCAGCATTTT.